Listed below are T cell receptor beta chains from one sample, sequenced in a study of TIL therapy for anti-PD-1-resistant metastatic lung cancer. The repertoire was sequenced with immunoSEQ multiplex PCR; TCRdb's copy has only in-frame clones and lacks some. The data contain approximately 60,000 clones, more than 80% of them singletons. The specimen was blood, collected at baseline. These receptors all stem from a person between 25 and 79 years old with non-small cell lung cancer. CDR3s leave out the opening cysteine and the closing phenylalanine or tryptophan.

V	J	CDR3
TRBV7-2	TRBJ2-7	ASSSWDRGSREQY
TRBV19	TRBJ2-7	ASSPAGTIYEQY
TRBV9	TRBJ2-1	ASSVGPSGANEQF
TRBV6-5	TRBJ2-2	ATSDSYTGELF
TRBV7-6	TRBJ1-6	ASSKRQGDNSPLH
TRBV5-1	TRBJ1-1	ASSLEDRLTEAF
TRBV9	TRBJ2-7	ASSVAGSSSYEQY
TRBV7-3	TRBJ2-7	ASSLTSAPSSYEQY
TRBV6-5	TRBJ2-2	ASSSKSSNTGELF
TRBV5-1	TRBJ1-6	ASSERTDRNSPLH
TRBV27	TRBJ2-5	ASSYSSGTSGGTQY
TRBV7-9	TRBJ2-3	ASNLVSDTQY
TRBV9	TRBJ2-3	ASSVNRDTQY
TRBV6-6	TRBJ2-2	ASSRDRNTGELF
TRBV4-1	TRBJ1-4	ASSRATNEKLF
TRBV12-3/TRBV12-4	TRBJ1-3	ASDSGGNTIY
TRBV9	TRBJ2-3	ASSLTSGSQGTQY
TRBV7-9	TRBJ2-7	ASTLREKTYEQY
TRBV9	TRBJ2-1	ASSLAAGNEQF
TRBV28	TRBJ2-7	ASTPWRATSYEQY
TRBV24-1	TRBJ2-1	ATSDRSGYSYNEQF
TRBV4-2	TRBJ1-1	ASSQELLEPRRSVNTEAF
TRBV29-1	TRBJ2-1	SVERDVNEQF
TRBV11-2	TRBJ2-5	ASSPRGLQETQY
TRBV7-2	TRBJ2-3	ASSSGLSLNTQY
TRBV28	TRBJ2-3	ASNIMGLATSTDTQY
TRBV7-3	TRBJ2-3	ASSLSAMASTDTQY
TRBV28	TRBJ2-1	ASSQPPPGLAGGSSYNEQF
TRBV4-1	TRBJ2-7	ASSQVLGDEQY
TRBV4-3	TRBJ2-3	ASSASGGDTQY
TRBV7-9	TRBJ2-7	ASSFGQGFEEQY
TRBV25-1	TRBJ2-3	ASSVSGVTDTQY
TRBV4-3	TRBJ1-4	ASSQDGGTRFATNEKLF
TRBV28	TRBJ1-5	ASSLPGQMSNQPQH
TRBV11-1	TRBJ2-5	ASSLAFKTQY